The sequence of this TCR beta chain was determined in a study of cytomegalovirus exposure and HLA in healthy donors. At the level of the study: Among several hundred genotyped donors, roughly 80% fell in the Caucasian-associated ancestry cluster.

With 60 Vbeta and 13 Jbeta primers, the PCR was carried out. Using immunoSEQ multiplex PCR, the repertoire was profiled, and TCRdb retains in-frame clones only, with some absent. The data show about 200,000 clones, with around four fifths seen just once and around 1% held by the top ten. V lost 4 bases and J 4 bases, leaving 14 bases between the germline ends. Germline-derived CDR1 and CDR2 are SGDLS and YYNGEE. CDR3 size: 15 residues. Remarks on this clone: Its cognate antigen is unknown.

General observations from the study: Follow-up analysis later connected one missense variant in DCLRE1C with trimming of TCR beta V- and J-genes.

What was sequenced was PBMCs. This chain joins TRBV9 and TRBJ2-2, with a possible D match to TRBD1 (6 bases). The clonotype originates from a woman aged 40-49 years in good health and CMV-seronegative. DNA for the CDR3: TGTGCCAGCAGCTCGCCGGGACACATCACCGGGGAGCTGTTTTTT. This codes for CASSSPGHITGELFF.